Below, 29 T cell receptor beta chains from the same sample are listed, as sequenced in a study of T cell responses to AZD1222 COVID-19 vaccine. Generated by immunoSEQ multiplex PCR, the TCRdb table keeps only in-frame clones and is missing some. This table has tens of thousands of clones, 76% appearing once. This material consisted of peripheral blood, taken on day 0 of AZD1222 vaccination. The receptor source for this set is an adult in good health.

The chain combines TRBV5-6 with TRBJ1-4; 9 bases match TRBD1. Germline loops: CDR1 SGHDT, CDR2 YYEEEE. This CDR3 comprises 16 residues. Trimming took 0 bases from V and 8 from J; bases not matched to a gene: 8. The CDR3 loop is CASSLGNRGQGEKLFF. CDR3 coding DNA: TGTGCCAGCAGCTTGGGGAACAGGGGGCAGGGCGAAAAACTGTTTTTT. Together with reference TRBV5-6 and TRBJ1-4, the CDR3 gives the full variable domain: DAGVTQSPTHLIKTRGQQVTLRCSPKSGHDTVSWYQQALGQGPQFIFQYYEEEERQRGNFPDRFSGHQFPNYSSELNVNALLLGDSALYLCASSLGNRGQGEKLFFGSGTQLSVL.

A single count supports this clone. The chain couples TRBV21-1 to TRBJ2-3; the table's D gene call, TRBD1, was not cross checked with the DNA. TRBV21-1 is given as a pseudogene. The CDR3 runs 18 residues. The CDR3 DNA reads TGTGCCAGCAGCAAAGGGGCCGGACAGAGGGGTGAAATAGATACGCAGTATTTT. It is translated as CASSKGAGQRGEIDTQYF.

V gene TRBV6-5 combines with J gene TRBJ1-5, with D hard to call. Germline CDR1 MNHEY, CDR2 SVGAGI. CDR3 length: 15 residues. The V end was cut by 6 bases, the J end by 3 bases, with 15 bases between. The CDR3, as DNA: TGTGCCAGCAGCGACTACGAACAATACAATCAGCCCCAGCATTTT. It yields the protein CASSDYEQYNQPQHF.

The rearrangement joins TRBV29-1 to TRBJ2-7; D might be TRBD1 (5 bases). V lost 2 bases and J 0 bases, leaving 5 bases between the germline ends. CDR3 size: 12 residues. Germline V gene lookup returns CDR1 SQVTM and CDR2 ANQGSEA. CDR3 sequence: CSVETGSYEQYF. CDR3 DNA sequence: TGCAGCGTTGAAACAGGCTCCTACGAGCAGTACTTC.

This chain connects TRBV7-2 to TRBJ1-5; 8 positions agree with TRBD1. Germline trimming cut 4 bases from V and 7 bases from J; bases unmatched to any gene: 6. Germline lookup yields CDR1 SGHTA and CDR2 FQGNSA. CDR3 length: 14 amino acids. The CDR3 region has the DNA TGTGCCAGCAGCTCTGGACAGGGTGGGCAGCCCCAGCATTTT. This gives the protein CASSSGQGGQPQHF.

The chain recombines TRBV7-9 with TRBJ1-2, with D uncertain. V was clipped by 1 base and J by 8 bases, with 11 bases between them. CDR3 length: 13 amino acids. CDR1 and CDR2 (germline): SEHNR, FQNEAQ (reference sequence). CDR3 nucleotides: TGTGCCAGCAGCTTAGAACCAATCGCCGGCTACACCTTC. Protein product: CASSLEPIAGYTF.

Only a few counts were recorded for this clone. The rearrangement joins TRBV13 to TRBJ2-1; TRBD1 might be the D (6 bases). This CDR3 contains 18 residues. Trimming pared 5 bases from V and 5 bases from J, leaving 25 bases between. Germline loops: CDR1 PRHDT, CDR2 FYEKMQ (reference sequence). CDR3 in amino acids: CASSLLENLLGTHNEQFF. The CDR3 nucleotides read TGTGCCAGCAGCCTCCTGGAAAACCTTTTGGGGACACACAATGAGCAGTTCTTC.

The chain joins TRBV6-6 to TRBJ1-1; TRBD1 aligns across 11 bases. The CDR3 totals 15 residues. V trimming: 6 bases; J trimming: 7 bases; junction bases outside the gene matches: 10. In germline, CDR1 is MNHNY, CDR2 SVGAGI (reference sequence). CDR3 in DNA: TGTGCCAGCAGGGGGGACAGGGGGTTCGGGTATGAAGCTTTCTTT. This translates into CASRGDRGFGYEAFF.

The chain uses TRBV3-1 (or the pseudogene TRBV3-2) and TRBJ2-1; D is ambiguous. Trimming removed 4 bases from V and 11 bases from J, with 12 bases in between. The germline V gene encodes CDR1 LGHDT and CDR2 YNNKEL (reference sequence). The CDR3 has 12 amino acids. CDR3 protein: CASSLTTDKQFF. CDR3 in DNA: TGTGCCAGCAGCCTAACGACTGATAAGCAGTTCTTC.

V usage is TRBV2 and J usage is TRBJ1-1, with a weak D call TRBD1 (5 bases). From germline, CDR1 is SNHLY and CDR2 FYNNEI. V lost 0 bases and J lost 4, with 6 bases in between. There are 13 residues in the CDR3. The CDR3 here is CASSEAGGTEAFF. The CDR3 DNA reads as TGTGCCAGCAGTGAAGCGGGGGGCACTGAAGCTTTCTTT.

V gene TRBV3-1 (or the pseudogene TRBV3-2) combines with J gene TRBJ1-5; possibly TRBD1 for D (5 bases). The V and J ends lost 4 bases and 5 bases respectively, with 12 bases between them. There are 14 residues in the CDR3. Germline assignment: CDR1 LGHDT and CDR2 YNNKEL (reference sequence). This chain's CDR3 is CASSLGVTYQPQHF. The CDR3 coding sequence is TGTGCCAGCAGCCTAGGGGTGACCTATCAGCCCCAGCATTTT.

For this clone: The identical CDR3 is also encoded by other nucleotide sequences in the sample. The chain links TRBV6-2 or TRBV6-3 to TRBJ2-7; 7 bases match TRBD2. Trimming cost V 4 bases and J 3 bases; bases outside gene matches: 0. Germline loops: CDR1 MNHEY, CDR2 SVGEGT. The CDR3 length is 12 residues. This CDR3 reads CASSWDYYEQYF. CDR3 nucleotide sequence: TGTGCCAGCAGTTGGGACTACTACGAGCAGTACTTC.

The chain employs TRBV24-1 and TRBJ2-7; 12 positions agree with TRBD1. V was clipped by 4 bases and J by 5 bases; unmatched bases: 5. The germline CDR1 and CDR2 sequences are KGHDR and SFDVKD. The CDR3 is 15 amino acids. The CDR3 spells CATSDGTGGMDEQYF. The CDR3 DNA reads TGTGCCACCAGTGACGGGACAGGGGGCATGGACGAGCAGTACTTC.

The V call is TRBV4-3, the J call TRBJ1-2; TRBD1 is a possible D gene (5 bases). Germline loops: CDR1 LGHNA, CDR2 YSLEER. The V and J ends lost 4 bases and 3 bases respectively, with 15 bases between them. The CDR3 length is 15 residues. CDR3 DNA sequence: TGCGCCAGCAGCCCAACGATGGGGCTGGACTATGGCTACACCTTC. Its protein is CASSPTMGLDYGYTF.

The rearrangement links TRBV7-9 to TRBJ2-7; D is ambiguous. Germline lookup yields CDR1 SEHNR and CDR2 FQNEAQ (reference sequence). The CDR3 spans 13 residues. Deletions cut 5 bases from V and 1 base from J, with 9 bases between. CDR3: CASSPEASYEQYF. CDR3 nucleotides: TGTGCCAGCAGCCCGGAAGCGTCCTACGAGCAGTACTTC.

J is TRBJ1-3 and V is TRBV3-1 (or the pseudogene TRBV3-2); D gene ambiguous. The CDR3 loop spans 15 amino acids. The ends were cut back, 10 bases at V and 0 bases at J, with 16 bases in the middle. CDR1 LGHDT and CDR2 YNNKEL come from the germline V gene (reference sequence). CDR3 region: CATSQTPSSGNTIYF. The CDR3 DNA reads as TGTGCCACCTCTCAGACGCCAAGCTCTGGAAACACCATATATTTT.

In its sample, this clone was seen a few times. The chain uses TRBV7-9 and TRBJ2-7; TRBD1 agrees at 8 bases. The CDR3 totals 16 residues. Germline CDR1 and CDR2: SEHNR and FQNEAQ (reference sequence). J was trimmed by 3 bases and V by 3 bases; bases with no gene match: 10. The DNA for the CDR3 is TGTGCCAGCAGCTTTTCTTGGACAGGGACGGGCTACGAGCAGTACTTC. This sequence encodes CASSFSWTGTGYEQYF.

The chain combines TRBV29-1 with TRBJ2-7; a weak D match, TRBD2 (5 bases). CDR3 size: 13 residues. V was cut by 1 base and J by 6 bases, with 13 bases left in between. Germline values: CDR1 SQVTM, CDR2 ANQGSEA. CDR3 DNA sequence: TGCAGCGTTGAAGGCGGAACCCGGGGCGAGCAGTACTTC. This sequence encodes CSVEGGTRGEQYF.

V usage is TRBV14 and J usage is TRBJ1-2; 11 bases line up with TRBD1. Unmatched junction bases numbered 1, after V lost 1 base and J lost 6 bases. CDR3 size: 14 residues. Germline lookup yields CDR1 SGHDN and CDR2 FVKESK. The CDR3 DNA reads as TGTGCCAGCAGCCAAGGGACAGGGGGCGATGGCTACACCTTC. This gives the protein CASSQGTGGDGYTF.

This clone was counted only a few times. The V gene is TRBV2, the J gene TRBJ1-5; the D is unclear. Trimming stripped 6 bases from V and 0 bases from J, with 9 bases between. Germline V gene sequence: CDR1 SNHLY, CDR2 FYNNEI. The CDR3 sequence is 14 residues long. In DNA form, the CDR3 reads TGTGCCAGCAGGATAAATCTTAGCAATCAGCCCCAGCATTTT. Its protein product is CASRINLSNQPQHF.

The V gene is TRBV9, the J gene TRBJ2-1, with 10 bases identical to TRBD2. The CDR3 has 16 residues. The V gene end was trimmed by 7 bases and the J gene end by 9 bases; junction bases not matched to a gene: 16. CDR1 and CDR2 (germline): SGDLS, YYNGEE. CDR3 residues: CASSRGTSAEKGEQFF. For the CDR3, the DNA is TGTGCCAGCTCCCGGGGGACTAGCGCGGAGAAGGGTGAGCAGTTCTTC.

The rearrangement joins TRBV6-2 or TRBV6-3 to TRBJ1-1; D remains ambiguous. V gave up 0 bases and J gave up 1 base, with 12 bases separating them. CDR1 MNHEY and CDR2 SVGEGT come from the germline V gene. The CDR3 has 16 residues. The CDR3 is CASSYSETTRNTEAFF. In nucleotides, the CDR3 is TGTGCCAGCAGTTACTCGGAGACTACAAGGAACACTGAAGCTTTCTTT.

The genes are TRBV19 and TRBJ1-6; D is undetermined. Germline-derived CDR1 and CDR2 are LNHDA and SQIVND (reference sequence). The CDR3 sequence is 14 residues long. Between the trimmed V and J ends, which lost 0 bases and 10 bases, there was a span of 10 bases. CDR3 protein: CASSIDGRRSPLHF. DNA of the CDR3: TGTGCCAGTAGTATAGATGGGAGACGGTCACCCCTCCACTTT.

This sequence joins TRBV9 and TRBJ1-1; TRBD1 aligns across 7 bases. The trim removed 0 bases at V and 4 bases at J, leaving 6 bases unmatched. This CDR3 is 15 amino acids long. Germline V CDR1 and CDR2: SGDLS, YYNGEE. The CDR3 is CASSVGGGAGTEAFF. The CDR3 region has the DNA TGTGCCAGCAGCGTAGGAGGGGGCGCGGGCACTGAAGCTTTCTTT.

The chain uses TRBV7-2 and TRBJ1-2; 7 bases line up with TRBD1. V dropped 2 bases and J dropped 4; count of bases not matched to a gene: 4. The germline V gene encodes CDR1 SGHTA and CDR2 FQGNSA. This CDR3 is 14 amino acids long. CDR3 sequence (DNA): TGTGCCAGCAGCTTATCGACAGGGAGCTATGGCTACACCTTC. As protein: CASSLSTGSYGYTF.

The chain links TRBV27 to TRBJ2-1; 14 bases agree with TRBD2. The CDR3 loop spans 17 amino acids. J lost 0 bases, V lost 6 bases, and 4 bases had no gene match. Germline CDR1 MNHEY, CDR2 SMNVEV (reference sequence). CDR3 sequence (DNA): TGTGCCAGCAGCGGGACTAGCGGGGGACGCTCCTACAATGAGCAGTTCTTC. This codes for CASSGTSGGRSYNEQFF.

CDR3 coding DNA: TGTGCCAGCAGCCAAGTAAGGGGGGTGACTGAAGCTTTCTTT. Protein: CASSQVRGVTEAFF. The chain links TRBV14 to TRBJ1-1; weak D call: TRBD1 (6 bases). The CDR3 sequence is 14 residues long. Trimming removed 1 base at V and 5 bases at J, with 11 bases between. Germline V gives CDR1 SGHDN, CDR2 FVKESK.

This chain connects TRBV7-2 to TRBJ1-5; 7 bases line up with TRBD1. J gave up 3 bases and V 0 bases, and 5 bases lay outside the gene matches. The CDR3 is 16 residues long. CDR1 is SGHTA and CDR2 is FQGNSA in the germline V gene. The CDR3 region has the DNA TGTGCCAGCAGCTTAGCGGGCAGGGGGTCCAATCAGCCCCAGCATTTT. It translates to CASSLAGRGSNQPQHF.

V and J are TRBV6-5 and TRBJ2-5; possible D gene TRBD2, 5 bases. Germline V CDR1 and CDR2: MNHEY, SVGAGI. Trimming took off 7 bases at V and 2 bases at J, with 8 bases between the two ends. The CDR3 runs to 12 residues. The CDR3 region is CASTGGQETQYF. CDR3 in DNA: TGTGCCAGCACCGGCGGGCAAGAGACCCAGTACTTC.